This TCR beta chain was found in a study of shared clonotypes between healthy human individuals. General study results and limits: Naive CD4 clonotypes overlapped across several donors at around 5%.

As for this clone: The antigen remains unidentified.

Naive-designated CD8 cells lacked CD45RO, were positively enriched for CCR7, and omitted terminally differentiated effector memory CD45RA+ cells. J gave up 8 bases and V 8 bases, and 22 bases lay outside the gene matches. Germline V gene lookup returns CDR1 MDHEN and CDR2 SYDVKM. The CDR3 spans 18 residues. The authors split each subset's genomic DNA evenly across several immunoSEQ plates. Some clones are missing from TCRdb's copy, which holds only in-frame ones; the method was immunoSEQ multiplex PCR. Here the sample spans roughly 2.1 million clones, approximately 94% being singletons. The sequence derives from a man aged 18 to 30 in good health. Some clones in this sample may be carry-over from other donors' samples. V gene TRBV28 combines with J gene TRBJ2-1; 9 bases are shared with TRBD1. Input material: naive CD8+ T cells from PBMCs. The CDR3 is CASGFPRSQGAPGYEQFF. The CDR3 DNA is TGTGCCAGCGGGTTCCCCAGGTCACAGGGGGCGCCGGGCTATGAGCAGTTCTTC.